This TCR beta chain was sequenced for a study of blood T cells in healthy people across ages. A J-beta primer mix and a sample-barcoded 5' primer were used in a second PCR of roughly 6 to 11 cycles. Every cDNA was tagged by a template-switch adaptor with 12 random nucleotides. TCRdb passed the 5' RACE reads through MiXCR, listing each CDR3 protein once. Among 1,100,000 or so distinct CDR3 sequences, under 55% were seen once, and the ten largest hold approximately 17%. Findings of the study overall: In older individuals, TCR beta diversity per million T cells was lower, falling roughly linearly with age. A strong correlation was seen between TCR beta diversity and naive T cell percentage.

With respect to this clonotype: Its antigen is unknown.

The CDR3 extends over 13 amino acids. CDR1 and CDR2 (germline): MNHNY, SVGAGI (reference sequence). Trimming removed 6 bases at V and 3 bases at J, with 11 bases between. The sequence was collected from an older woman in good health. This chain connects TRBV6-6 to TRBJ2-5; no clear D gene. The sample consisted of blood. CDR3 nucleotide sequence: TGTGCCAGCAGCCACCGGCTGGAAGAGACCCAGTACTTC. This gives the protein CASSHRLEETQYF.